The rows below give T cell receptor beta chains drawn from one sample of a study of cytomegalovirus exposure and HLA in healthy donors. Repertoires were generated with immunoSEQ multiplex PCR, while TCRdb's copy carries only in-frame clones and drops some. The table lists 100,000 to 120,000 clones, over 70% of them singletons, with approximately 1.2% in the top ten. The sequencing sample was made of PBMCs. These receptors all stem from a man aged 35 to 55 in good health and CMV-seronegative. The CDR3 runs from the conserved cysteine through the conserved F or W. The D gene is left open where the match is weak. The listing skips clone size in some rows; elsewhere it reads once, few, many or a size class.

TRBV28	TRBJ2-7	-	-	TGTGCCAGCAAGGACTACTCCTACGAGCAGTACTTC	CASKDYSYEQYF
TRBV28	TRBJ2-3	TRBD1	-	TGTGCCAGCACATCCGTCTCAGGGGGCGCGGCAGATACGCAGTATTTT	CASTSVSGGAADTQYF
TRBV7-9	TRBJ2-7	TRBD1	-	TGTGCCAGCAGCCCACGGACAGGGCTCGAGCAGTACTTC	CASSPRTGLEQYF
TRBV5-3	TRBJ2-2	TRBD2	-	TGTGCCAGAAGCGATCGACACACACTAGCGGGAGGTACCGGGGAGCTGTTTTTT	CARSDRHTLAGGTGELFF
TRBV5-1	TRBJ2-5	-	-	TGCGCCAGCAGCTTCGACTCCCAAGAGACCCAGTACTTC	CASSFDSQETQYF
TRBV5-4	TRBJ1-1	-	-	TGTGCCAGCAGCTTGCCTCTGACTGAAGCTTTCTTT	CASSLPLTEAFF
TRBV6-1	TRBJ2-7	TRBD2	-	TGTGCCAGCGGTAGAACTAGCGGCCCAAACGAGCAGTACTTC	CASGRTSGPNEQYF
TRBV4-1	TRBJ1-1	-	few	TGCGCCAGCAGCCAGGAGCACAATATGAACACTGAAGCTTTCTTT	CASSQEHNMNTEAFF
TRBV19	TRBJ1-5	-	-	TGTGCCAGTAGTATAGACAGGGTGGTTCGCAATCAGCCCCAGCATTTT	CASSIDRVVRNQPQHF
TRBV28	TRBJ2-1	-	-	TGTGCCAGCAGTTACCCCCTGGGCGCCAATGAGCAGTTCTTC	CASSYPLGANEQFF
TRBV7-8	TRBJ2-1	-	-	TGTGCCAGCAGCTTACGGAATGAGCAGTTCTTC	CASSLRNEQFF
TRBV7-8	TRBJ2-7	-	-	TGTGCCAGCAGCTCGGCAGGGAGGAGTTTTTACGAGCAGTACTTC	CASSSAGRSFYEQYF
TRBV10-2	TRBJ2-7	-	-	TGCGCCAGCAGTGAATGGAGGAGCTCCTACGAGCAGTACTTC	CASSEWRSSYEQYF
TRBV6-5	TRBJ1-5	-	few	TGTGCCAGCAGACGCCTAAATAGCAATCAGCCCCAGCATTTT	CASRRLNSNQPQHF
TRBV18	TRBJ2-7	TRBD1	-	TGTGCCAGCTCACCTCCCGGGACAGCCTACGAGCAGTACTTC	CASSPPGTAYEQYF
TRBV7-9	TRBJ1-2	TRBD1	-	TGTGCCAGCACCCCTACAGGGGCAAACTATGGCTACACCTTC	CASTPTGANYGYTF
TRBV28	TRBJ1-4	-	-	TGTGCCAGCAGTCCCCCGACAGGCCTTAATGAAAAACTGTTTTTT	CASSPPTGLNEKLFF
TRBV11-3	TRBJ2-1	TRBD1	-	TGTGCCAGCAGCCTTCAGGGGGCTTACAATGAGCAGTTCTTC	CASSLQGAYNEQFF
TRBV19	TRBJ1-5	TRBD1	-	TGTGCCAGTAGTATAGGGGACAGGGACCAGCATTTT	CASSIGDRDQHF
TRBV10-3	TRBJ2-7	TRBD1	-	TGTGCCATCAAACGCGACAGGGCTGTATACGAGCAGTACTTC	CAIKRDRAVYEQYF
TRBV23-1	TRBJ1-5	-	once	TGCGCCAGCAGTCAAATGTGGGCGGGGGGGGCTAGCAATCAGCCCCAGCATTTT	CASSQMWAGGASNQPQHF
TRBV27	TRBJ2-7	TRBD2	few	TGTGCCAGCAGTCTAGCGGGGGACGATTTCTACGAGCAGTACTTC	CASSLAGDDFYEQYF
TRBV4-2	TRBJ2-7	-	-	TGTGCCAGCAGCCAAGGGACAGCCTCCTACGAGCAGTACTTC	CASSQGTASYEQYF
TRBV10-1	TRBJ2-1	TRBD2	-	TGCGCCAGCAGTGAGTGGATAGCGGGAGACACGTACAATGAGCAGTTCTTC	CASSEWIAGDTYNEQFF
TRBV5-1	TRBJ2-7	TRBD1	few	TGCGCCAGCAGCAGATGGACAGGGTACGAGCAGTACTTC	CASSRWTGYEQYF
TRBV4-1	TRBJ2-7	TRBD1	-	TGCGCCAGCAGCCAAACAGGGGTGTACGAGCAGTACTTC	CASSQTGVYEQYF
TRBV13	TRBJ1-1	TRBD1	once	TGTGCCAGCAGCTTAGATTACAGGGGGACTGAGGCTTTCTTT	CASSLDYRGTEAFF
TRBV4-1	TRBJ1-1	-	-	TGCGCCAGCAGCCGTTCAGGGGCGAACACTGAAGCTTTCTTT	CASSRSGANTEAFF
TRBV10-3	TRBJ1-1	-	-	TGTGCCATCAGTGAGTCGTGGAGGGATGAAGCTTTCTTT	CAISESWRDEAFF
TRBV19	TRBJ2-7	TRBD2	few	TGTGCCAGTAGTATCAGCGGGAGGGCCTACGAGCAGTACTTC	CASSISGRAYEQYF
TRBV5-4	TRBJ2-7	TRBD1	-	TGTGCCAGCAGCATAGGACAGGGTAGCTCCTACGAGCAGTACTTC	CASSIGQGSSYEQYF
TRBV4-1	TRBJ2-7	-	once	TGCGCCAGCAGCCAAGAGAGCACCTACGAGCAGTACTTC	CASSQESTYEQYF
TRBV19	TRBJ1-1	-	few	TGTGCCAGTAGTATAATGGCAGGATTATTGAACACTGAAGCTTTCTTT	CASSIMAGLLNTEAFF
TRBV6-1	TRBJ2-1	TRBD2	-	TGTGCCAGCAGTGAGGGACTAGCGGGATTCAATGAGCAGTTCTTC	CASSEGLAGFNEQFF
TRBV5-4	TRBJ1-2	-	-	TGTGCCAGCAGCTTGGCGCCGGATGGCTACACCTTC	CASSLAPDGYTF
TRBV28	TRBJ1-3	TRBD1	-	TGTGCCAGCAGTTTACAGGGGGCGAGTGGAAACACCATATATTTT	CASSLQGASGNTIYF
TRBV11-2	TRBJ2-7	TRBD2	-	TGTGCCAGCAGTCGACTGGGGGGGACCGACTACGAGCAGTACTTC	CASSRLGGTDYEQYF
TRBV9	TRBJ1-2	-	-	TGTGCCAGCAGCGCCAGACAGGCAACTAACTATGGCTACACCTTC	CASSARQATNYGYTF
TRBV2	TRBJ2-1	TRBD1	few	TGTGCCAGCAGTGGGGACAGCAACAATGAGCAGTTCTTC	CASSGDSNNEQFF
TRBV4-1	TRBJ2-7	TRBD2	-	TGCGCCAGCAGCCAATCGCGGAGCGGGAGAGGCTCCTACGAGCAGTACTTC	CASSQSRSGRGSYEQYF